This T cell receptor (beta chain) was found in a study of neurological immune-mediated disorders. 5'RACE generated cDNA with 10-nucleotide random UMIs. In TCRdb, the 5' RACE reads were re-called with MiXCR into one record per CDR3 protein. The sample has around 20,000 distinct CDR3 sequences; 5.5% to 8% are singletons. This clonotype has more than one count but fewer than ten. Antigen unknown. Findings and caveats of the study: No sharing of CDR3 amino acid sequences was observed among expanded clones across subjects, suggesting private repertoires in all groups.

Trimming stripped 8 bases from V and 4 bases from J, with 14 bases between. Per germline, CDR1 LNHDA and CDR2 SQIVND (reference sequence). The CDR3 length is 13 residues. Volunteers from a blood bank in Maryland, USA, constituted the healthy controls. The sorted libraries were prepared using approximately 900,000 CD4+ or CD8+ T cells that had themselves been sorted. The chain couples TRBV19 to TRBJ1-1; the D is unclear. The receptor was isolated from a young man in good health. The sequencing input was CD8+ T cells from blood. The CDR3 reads CASGRSPPTEAFF. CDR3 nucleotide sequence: TGTGCCAGTGGACGCAGTCCCCCCACTGAAGCTTTCTTT.